Each of the 22 T cell receptor beta chains below was sequenced from the same sample in a study of shared clonotypes between healthy human individuals. TCRdb keeps only in-frame clones here, not all; method: immunoSEQ multiplex PCR. The sample contains about 490,000 clones, approximately 82% of which appear only once. The specimen was PBMCs. The origin of the receptors is a woman between 40 and 50 years old in good health. Some clones in this sample may be carry-over from other donors' samples.

This clone showed up just a few times. The chain couples TRBV11-2 to TRBJ1-4; 7 nucleotides match TRBD1. Trimming took 5 bases from V and 2 from J; bases not matched to a gene: 5. This CDR3 spans 15 amino acids. The V gene's germline CDR1 is SGHAT and CDR2 FQNNGV. The CDR3 nucleotides are TGTGCCAGCAGCAAGACAGGGAGGACTAATGAAAAACTGTTTTTT. Its translation: CASSKTGRTNEKLFF.

The gene calls are TRBV12-5 and TRBJ2-2, with 10 bases that match TRBD2. The V and J ends lost 0 bases and 3 bases, in that order; junction bases with no gene match: 4. The germline gives CDR1 LGHNT, CDR2 FRNRAP. This CDR3 is 17 amino acids long. For the CDR3, the DNA is TGTGCTAGTGGTTTGGTGCTAGCGGGAGTGCACACCGGGGAGCTGTTTTTT. Translating gives CASGLVLAGVHTGELFF.

V usage is TRBV6-1 and J usage is TRBJ2-5; D may be TRBD1 or TRBD2 (5 bases each). The CDR3 totals 14 residues. V was clipped by 7 bases and J by 5 bases, with 17 bases between them. Germline lookup yields CDR1 MNHNS and CDR2 SASEGT. DNA of the CDR3: TGTGCCAGCAAGACGGCCGGGTGGGGGGAGACCCAGTACTTC. Its translation is CASKTAGWGETQYF.

In this sample, this clone turned up once. This rearrangement joins TRBV5-6 to TRBJ1-2; the D is unclear. V lost 2 bases, J lost 6 bases, and 11 bases lay in between. The CDR3 covers 13 residues. CDR1 SGHDT and CDR2 YYEEEE come from the germline V gene. CDR3 protein: CASSFRAADGYTF. DNA of the CDR3: TGTGCCAGCAGCTTTCGGGCAGCCGATGGCTACACCTTC.

The sample holds a few counts of this clone. The J gene is TRBJ1-1, the V gene TRBV4-2; D is unresolved. Germline V gene sequence: CDR1 LGHNA, CDR2 YNFKEQ. V was shortened by 0 bases and J by 4 bases, with 9 bases between the two germline ends. The CDR3 sequence is 14 residues long. Here the CDR3 DNA reads TGTGCCAGCAGCCAAGAACAACTGGGCACTGAAGCTTTCTTT. Translated, it gives CASSQEQLGTEAFF.

This clone is a singleton in its sample. The rearrangement joins TRBV14 to TRBJ2-5; 7 bases agree with TRBD2. V shed 1 base, J shed 3 bases, and the junction held 8 bases outside the gene matches. Germline V gene sequence: CDR1 SGHDN, CDR2 FVKESK. The CDR3 has 16 amino acids. The CDR3 region has the DNA TGTGCCAGCAGCCAAGCAACGGGGAGGGCCGAAGAGACCCAGTACTTC. Translating it yields CASSQATGRAEETQYF.

The chain couples TRBV4-1 to TRBJ2-2; D ambiguous. CDR1 MGHRA and CDR2 YSYEKL come from the germline V gene. The CDR3 has 12 residues. Trimming removed 0 bases from V and 10 bases from J, with 6 bases in between. The CDR3, as DNA: TGCGCCAGCAGCCAAGAAGTATCGGAGCTGTTTTTT. It specifies CASSQEVSELFF.

This clone was observed a few times. The V call is TRBV30, the J call TRBJ1-5; unclear D gene. V lost 2 bases and J 3 bases, leaving 8 bases between the germline ends. Germline CDR1 GTSNPN, CDR2 SVGIG (reference sequence). CDR3 length equals 13 residues. The CDR3 is CAWSRRNNQPQHF. Here the CDR3 DNA reads TGTGCCTGGAGTCGGCGTAACAATCAGCCCCAGCATTTT.

There are a few counts of this clone. The J gene is TRBJ1-1, the V gene TRBV30; unclear D gene. The CDR3 contains 16 residues. Trimming took off 0 bases at V and 3 bases at J, with 17 bases between the two ends. Germline V CDR1 and CDR2: GTSNPN, SVGIG (reference sequence). CDR3 sequence: CAWSVLPGPSDTEAFF. In nucleotides, the CDR3 is TGTGCCTGGAGTGTACTTCCCGGGCCGTCCGACACTGAAGCTTTCTTT.

This clone was seen only a few times. CDR3 bases: TGTGCCAGCAGCCCCGGGGCTGAAGCTTTCTTT. Protein product: CASSPGAEAFF. The chain carries TRBV7-9 and TRBJ1-1, with unresolved D. The CDR3 extends over 11 amino acids. CDR1 is SEHNR, CDR2 FQNEAQ, per germline (reference sequence). Trimming stripped 5 bases from V and 6 bases from J, with 7 bases between.

Comments on this clone: Other DNA sequences of this sample code for an identical CDR3. The V and J genes are TRBV29-1 and TRBJ2-7; no firm D call. The CDR3 is 11 residues long. With 1 base removed from V and 2 bases from J, the gap between germline ends came to 3 bases. Germline values: CDR1 SQVTM, CDR2 ANQGSEA. The CDR3 here is CSVEGAYEQYF. CDR3 DNA: TGCAGCGTTGAAGGGGCCTACGAGCAGTACTTC.

V usage is TRBV6-5 and J usage is TRBJ1-2; D is perhaps TRBD1 (5 bases). V gave up 4 bases and J gave up 2 bases, with 14 bases separating them. This CDR3 is 15 amino acids long. CDR1 is MNHEY, CDR2 SVGAGI, per germline. The CDR3 spells CASSFQGTSNYGYTF. As DNA, the CDR3 is TGTGCCAGCAGTTTTCAGGGAACTTCCAACTATGGCTACACCTTC.

V and J are TRBV7-9 and TRBJ1-1, with D perhaps TRBD1 (5 bases). The V end lost 5 bases, the J end lost 8 bases, and 12 bases lay between the germline ends. Germline CDR1 and CDR2: SEHNR and FQNEAQ (reference sequence). This CDR3 has 12 residues. Here the CDR3 reads CASSPAGTEAFF. CDR3 bases: TGTGCCAGCAGCCCGGCCGGGACCGAAGCTTTCTTT. Variable domain in full (rest from reference TRBV7-9 and TRBJ1-1): DTGVSQNPRHKITKRGQNVTFRCDPISEHNRLYWYRQTLGQGPEFLTYFQNEAQLEKSRLLSDRFSAERPKGSFSTLEIQRTEQGDSAMYLCASSPAGTEAFFGQGTRLTVV.

The chain has TRBV28 and TRBJ1-2; the D is unclear. Germline CDR1 and CDR2: MDHEN and SYDVKM. The CDR3 loop spans 14 amino acids. The V end lost 2 bases, the J end lost 4 bases, and 11 bases lay between the germline ends. This CDR3 is CASSLDEHSYGYTF. The CDR3 bases are TGTGCCAGCAGTTTAGACGAGCATAGCTATGGCTACACCTTC.

The chain uses TRBV7-8 and TRBJ2-3; D gene uncertain. Germline V gives CDR1 SGHVS, CDR2 FQNEAQ. CDR3 length: 14 amino acids. Trimming left V 1 base short and J 3 bases short, with 8 bases between. CDR3 nucleotides: TGTGCCAGCAGCTTAGGGGTAGGGACAGATACGCAGTATTTT. Translation gives CASSLGVGTDTQYF.

This chain connects TRBV7-9 to TRBJ2-3, with D possibly matching TRBD2 (5 bases). This CDR3 spans 13 amino acids. The V and J ends lost 6 bases and 2 bases respectively, with 9 bases between them. Germline V gene lookup returns CDR1 SEHNR and CDR2 FQNEAQ (reference sequence). The CDR3 DNA reads TGTGCCAGCAGAGGGAGAGTCACAGATACGCAGTATTTT. Protein sequence: CASRGRVTDTQYF.

The gene calls are TRBV5-1 and TRBJ2-3, with unresolved D. Germline CDR1 SGHRS, CDR2 YFSETQ. This CDR3 region has 15 residues. The V end was cut by 5 bases, the J end by 5 bases, with 18 bases between. The CDR3 is CASRDGYRAIDTQYF. The CDR3 nucleotides are TGCGCCAGCAGGGATGGCTATAGGGCGATAGATACGCAGTATTTT. The full variable domain, in which reference TRBV5-1 and TRBJ2-3 provide the parts outside the CDR3, is KAGVTQTPRYLIKTRGQQVTLSCSPISGHRSVSWYQQTPGQGLQFLFEYFSETQRNKGNFPGRFSGRQFSNSRSEMNVSTLELGDSALYLCASRDGYRAIDTQYFGPGTRLTVL.

This chain connects TRBV18 to TRBJ2-1, with D uncertain. The CDR3 has 12 residues. In germline, CDR1 is KGHSH, CDR2 LQKENI. V was pared by 2 bases and J by 9 bases, with 8 bases between. The CDR3: CASSPSIGEQFF. The CDR3 DNA is TGTGCCAGCTCACCATCAATTGGTGAGCAGTTCTTC.

The chain carries TRBV7-9 and TRBJ2-5; the D gene is possibly TRBD1 (6 bases). The J call could be wrong; TRBJ2-7 is a better fit for the DNA end. The CDR3 totals 15 residues. Germline V gene sequence: CDR1 SEHNR, CDR2 FQNEAQ (reference sequence). The CDR3 nucleotides are TGTGCCAGCGGTGAGGGACATTCGAAACCCTACGAGCAGTACTTC. Its translation: CASGEGHSKPYEQYF.

Only a few counts were recorded for this clone. A much larger clone is a single base away; this may be a read error. At the DNA level, this CDR3 is encoded by other sequences in the same sample as well. J is TRBJ2-1 and V is TRBV7-2, with 7 positions matching TRBD2. V shed 0 bases, J shed 2 bases, and the junction held 1 base outside the gene matches. CDR3 length: 15 amino acids. Germline V lookup: CDR1 SGHTA, CDR2 FQGNSA. The CDR3 reads CASSLAGGPYNEQFF. The CDR3, as DNA: TGTGCCAGCAGCTTAGCGGGAGGGCCCTACAATGAGCAGTTCTTC.

This chain connects TRBV9 to TRBJ2-3, with D unresolved. CDR1 and CDR2 (germline): SGDLS, YYNGEE. With 0 bases removed from V and 1 base from J, the gap between germline ends came to 6 bases. The CDR3 is made up of 14 amino acids. This CDR3 reads CASSVGARTDTQYF. DNA of the CDR3: TGTGCCAGCAGCGTAGGGGCCCGCACAGATACGCAGTATTTT.

This sequence joins TRBV28 and TRBJ2-7; TRBD1 matches at 7 bases. Germline values: CDR1 MDHEN, CDR2 SYDVKM. The CDR3 is 13 residues long. V shed 3 bases, J shed 3 bases, and the junction held 2 bases outside the gene matches. CDR3 DNA: TGTGCCAGCAGTTTGAGACAGGGCTACGAGCAGTACTTC. The encoded protein is CASSLRQGYEQYF. The variable domain in full, completed from reference TRBV28 and TRBJ2-7, reads DVKVTQSSRYLVKRTGEKVFLECVQDMDHENMFWYRQDPGLGLRLIYFSYDVKMKEKGDIPEGYSVSREKKERFSLILESASTNQTSMYLCASSLRQGYEQYFGPGTRLTVT.